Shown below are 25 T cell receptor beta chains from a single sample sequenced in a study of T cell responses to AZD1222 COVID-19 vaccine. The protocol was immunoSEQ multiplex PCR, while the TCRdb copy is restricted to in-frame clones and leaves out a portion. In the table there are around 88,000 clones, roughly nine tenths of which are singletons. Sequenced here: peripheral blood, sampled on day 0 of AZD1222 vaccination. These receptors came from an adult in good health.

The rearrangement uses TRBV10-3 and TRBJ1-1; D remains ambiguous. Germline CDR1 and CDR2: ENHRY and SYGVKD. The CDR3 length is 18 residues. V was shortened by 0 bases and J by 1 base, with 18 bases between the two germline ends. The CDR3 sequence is CAISESTAETGPNTEAFF. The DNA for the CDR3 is TGTGCCATCAGTGAGTCGACGGCCGAAACGGGCCCGAACACTGAAGCTTTCTTT.

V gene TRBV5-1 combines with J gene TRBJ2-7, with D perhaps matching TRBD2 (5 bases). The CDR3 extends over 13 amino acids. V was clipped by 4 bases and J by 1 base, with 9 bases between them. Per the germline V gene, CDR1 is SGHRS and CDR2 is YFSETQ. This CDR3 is CASSTGGSYEQYF. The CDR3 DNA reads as TGCGCCAGCAGCACTGGCGGGTCCTACGAGCAGTACTTC.

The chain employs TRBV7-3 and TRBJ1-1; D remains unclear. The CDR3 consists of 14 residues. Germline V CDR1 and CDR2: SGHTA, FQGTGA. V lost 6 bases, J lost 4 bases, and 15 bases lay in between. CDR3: CASSEEPLSTEAFF. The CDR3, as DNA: TGTGCCAGCAGTGAAGAGCCGTTGAGCACTGAAGCTTTCTTT.

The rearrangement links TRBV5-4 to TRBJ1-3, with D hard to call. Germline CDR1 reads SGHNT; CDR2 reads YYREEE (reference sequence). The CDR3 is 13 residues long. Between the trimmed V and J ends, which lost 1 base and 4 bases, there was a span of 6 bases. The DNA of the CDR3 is TGTGCCAGCAGCTTGTGGGAAGGAAACACCATATATTTT. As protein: CASSLWEGNTIYF.

CDR3 sequence (DNA): TGTGCCAGCAGCCAGGGACAGGGGGCGAAGGACTATGGCTACACCTTC. Residues: CASSQGQGAKDYGYTF. V usage is TRBV6-6 and J usage is TRBJ1-2; 12 nucleotides agree with TRBD1. Per the germline V gene, CDR1 is MNHNY and CDR2 is SVGAGI (reference sequence). Trimming cost V 6 bases and J 3 bases; bases outside gene matches: 8. CDR3 length: 16 amino acids.

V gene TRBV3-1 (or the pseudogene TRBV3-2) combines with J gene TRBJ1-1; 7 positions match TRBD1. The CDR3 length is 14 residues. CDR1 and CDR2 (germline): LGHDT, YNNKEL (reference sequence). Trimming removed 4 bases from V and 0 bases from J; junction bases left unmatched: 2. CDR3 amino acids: CASSPGQLNTEAFF. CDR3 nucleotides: TGTGCCAGCAGCCCGGGACAGTTGAACACTGAAGCTTTCTTT.

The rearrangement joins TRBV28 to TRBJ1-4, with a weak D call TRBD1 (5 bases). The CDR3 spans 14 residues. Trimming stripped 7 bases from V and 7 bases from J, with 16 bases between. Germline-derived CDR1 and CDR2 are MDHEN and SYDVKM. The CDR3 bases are TGTGCCAGCATGGGCAGGGCGTTAATTGAAAAACTGTTTTTT. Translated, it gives CASMGRALIEKLFF.

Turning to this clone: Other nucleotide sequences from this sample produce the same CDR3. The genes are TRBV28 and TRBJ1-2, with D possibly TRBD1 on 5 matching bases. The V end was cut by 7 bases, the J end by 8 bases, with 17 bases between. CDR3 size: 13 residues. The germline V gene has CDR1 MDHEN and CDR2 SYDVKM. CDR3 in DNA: TGTGCCAGCACCCTGGGTGGAGCAGGGGGCTACACCTTC. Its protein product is CASTLGGAGGYTF.

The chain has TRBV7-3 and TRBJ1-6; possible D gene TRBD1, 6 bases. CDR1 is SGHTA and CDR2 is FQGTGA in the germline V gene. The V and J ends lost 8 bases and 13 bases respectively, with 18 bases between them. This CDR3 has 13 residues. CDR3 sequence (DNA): TGTGCCAGCTCCAGCGGGGGCGCGGGTCCCCTCCACTTT. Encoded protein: CASSSGGAGPLHF.

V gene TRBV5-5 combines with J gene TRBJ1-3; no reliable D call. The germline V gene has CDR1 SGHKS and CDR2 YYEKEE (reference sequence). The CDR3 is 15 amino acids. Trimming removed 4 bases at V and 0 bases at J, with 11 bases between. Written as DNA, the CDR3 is TGTGCCAGCAGCCCAATCAGTCGCTCTGGAAACACCATATATTTT. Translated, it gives CASSPISRSGNTIYF.

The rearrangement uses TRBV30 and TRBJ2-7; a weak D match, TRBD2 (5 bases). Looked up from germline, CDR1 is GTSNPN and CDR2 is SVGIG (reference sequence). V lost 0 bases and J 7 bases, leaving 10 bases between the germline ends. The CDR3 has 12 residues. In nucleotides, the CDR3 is TGTGCCTGGAGTGTTGGGAGCAAAGAGCAGTACTTC. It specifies CAWSVGSKEQYF.

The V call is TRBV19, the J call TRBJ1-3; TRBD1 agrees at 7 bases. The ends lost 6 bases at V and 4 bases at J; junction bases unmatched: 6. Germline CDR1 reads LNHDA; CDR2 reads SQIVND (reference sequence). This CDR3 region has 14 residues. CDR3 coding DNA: TGTGCCAGTAGAACGACAGGGAGCGGAAACACCATATATTTT. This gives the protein CASRTTGSGNTIYF.

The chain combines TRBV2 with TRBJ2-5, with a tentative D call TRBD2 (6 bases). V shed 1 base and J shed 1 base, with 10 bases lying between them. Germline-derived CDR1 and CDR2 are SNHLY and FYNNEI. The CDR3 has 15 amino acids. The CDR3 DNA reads TGTGCCAGCAGTGAAGGAACTAGCTTCCAAGAGACCCAGTACTTC. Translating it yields CASSEGTSFQETQYF. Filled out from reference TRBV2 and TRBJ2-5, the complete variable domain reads EPEVTQTPSHQVTQMGQEVILRCVPISNHLYFYWYRQILGQKVEFLVSFYNNEISEKSEIFDDQFSVERPDGSNFTLKIRSTKLEDSAMYFCASSEGTSFQETQYFGPGTRLLVL.

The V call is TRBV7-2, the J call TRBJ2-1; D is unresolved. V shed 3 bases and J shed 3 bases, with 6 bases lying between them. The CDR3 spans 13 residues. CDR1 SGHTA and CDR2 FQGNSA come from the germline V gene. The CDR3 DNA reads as TGTGCCAGCAGCTTGGGCCACTACAATGAGCAGTTCTTC. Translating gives CASSLGHYNEQFF.

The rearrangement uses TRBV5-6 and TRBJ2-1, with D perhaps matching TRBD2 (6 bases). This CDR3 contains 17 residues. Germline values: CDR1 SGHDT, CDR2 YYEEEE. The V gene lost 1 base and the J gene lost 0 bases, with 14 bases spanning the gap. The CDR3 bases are TGTGCCAGCAGCTTGTTAGGTAGCGGACGCTCCTACAATGAGCAGTTCTTC. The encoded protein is CASSLLGSGRSYNEQFF.

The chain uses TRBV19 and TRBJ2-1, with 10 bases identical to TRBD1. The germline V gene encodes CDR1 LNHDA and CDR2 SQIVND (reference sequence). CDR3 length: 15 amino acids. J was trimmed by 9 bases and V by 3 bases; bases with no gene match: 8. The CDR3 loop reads CASSIPGQGLGEQFF. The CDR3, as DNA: TGTGCCAGTAGTATTCCGGGACAGGGGTTGGGTGAGCAGTTCTTC.

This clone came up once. CDR3 residues: CASSPPTGSTDTQYF. The CDR3 DNA is TGTGCCAGCAGCCCGCCGACAGGGTCGACAGATACGCAGTATTTT. The V call is TRBV7-2, the J call TRBJ2-3, with TRBD1 matching over 7 bases. The germline V gene has CDR1 SGHTA and CDR2 FQGNSA. Trimming took 5 bases from V and 3 from J; bases not matched to a gene: 8. The CDR3 length is 15 residues.

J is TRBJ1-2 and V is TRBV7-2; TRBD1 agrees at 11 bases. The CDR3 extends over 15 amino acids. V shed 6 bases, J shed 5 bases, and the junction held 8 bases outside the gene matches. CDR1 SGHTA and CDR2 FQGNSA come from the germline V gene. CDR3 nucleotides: TGTGCCAGCAGACCCAGGACAGGGGGCGCATATGGCTACACCTTC. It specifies CASRPRTGGAYGYTF.

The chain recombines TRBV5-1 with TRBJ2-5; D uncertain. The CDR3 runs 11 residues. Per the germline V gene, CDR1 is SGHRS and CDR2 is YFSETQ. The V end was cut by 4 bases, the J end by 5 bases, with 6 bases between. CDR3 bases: TGCGCCAGCAGCAACGTGGAGACCCAGTACTTC. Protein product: CASSNVETQYF.

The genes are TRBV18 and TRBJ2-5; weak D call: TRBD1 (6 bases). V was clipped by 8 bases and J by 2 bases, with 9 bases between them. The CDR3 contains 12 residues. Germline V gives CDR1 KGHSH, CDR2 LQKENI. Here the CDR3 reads CASRTAQETQYF. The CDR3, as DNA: TGTGCCAGCCGGACAGCTCAAGAGACCCAGTACTTC.

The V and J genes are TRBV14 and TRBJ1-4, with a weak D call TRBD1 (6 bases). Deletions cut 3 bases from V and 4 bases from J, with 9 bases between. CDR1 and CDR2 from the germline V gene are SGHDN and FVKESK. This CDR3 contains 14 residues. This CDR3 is CASSHRGLNEKLFF. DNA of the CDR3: TGTGCCAGCAGCCACCGGGGGCTTAATGAAAAACTGTTTTTT.

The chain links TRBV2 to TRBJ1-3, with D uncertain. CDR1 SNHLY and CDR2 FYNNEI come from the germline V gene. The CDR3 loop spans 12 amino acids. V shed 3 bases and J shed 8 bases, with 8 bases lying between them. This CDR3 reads CASSDGVDTIYF. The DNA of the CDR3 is TGTGCCAGCAGTGATGGGGTGGACACCATATATTTT.

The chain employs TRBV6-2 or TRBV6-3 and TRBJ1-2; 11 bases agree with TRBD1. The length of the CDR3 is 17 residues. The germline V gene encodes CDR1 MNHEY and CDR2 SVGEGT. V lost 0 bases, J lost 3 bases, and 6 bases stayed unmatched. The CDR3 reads CASSYSADRGRHYGYTF. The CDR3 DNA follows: TGTGCCAGCAGTTACTCGGCGGACAGGGGGCGGCACTATGGCTACACCTTC.

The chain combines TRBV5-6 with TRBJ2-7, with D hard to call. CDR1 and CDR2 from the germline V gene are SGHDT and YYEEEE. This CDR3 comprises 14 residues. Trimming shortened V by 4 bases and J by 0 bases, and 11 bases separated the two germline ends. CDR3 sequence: CASSPSHSSYEQYF. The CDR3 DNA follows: TGTGCCAGCAGCCCGTCCCATAGCTCCTACGAGCAGTACTTC.

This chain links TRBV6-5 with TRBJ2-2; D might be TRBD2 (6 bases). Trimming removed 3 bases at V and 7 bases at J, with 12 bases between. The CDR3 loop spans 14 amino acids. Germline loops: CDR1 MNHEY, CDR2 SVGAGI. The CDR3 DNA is TGTGCCAGCAGTTATGTGGGGCGGGGCGGGGAGCTGTTTTTT. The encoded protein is CASSYVGRGGELFF.